This T cell receptor beta chain is from a study of patients and donors after allogeneic stem cell transplantation. TCRdb reprocessed the RT-PCR reads with MiXCR, giving one entry per CDR3 protein. Found here are fewer than 15,000 distinct CDR3 sequences, around 25% of them singletons; the top ten hold around half. The table lists this clonotype with a few counts. Trimming cost V 7 bases and J 7 bases; bases outside gene matches: 18. The CDR3 consists of 16 residues. Germline lookup yields CDR1 SNHLY and CDR2 FYNNEI. This TCR was recovered from a human donor who was either an allogeneic HSCT recipient or a stem cell or donor lymphocyte infusion donor (not recorded which). It is not recorded whose cells these are; they may come from a transplant donor. The sequenced sample was blood, either unsorted or a sorted T cell fraction (not recorded which). The rearrangement uses TRBV2 and TRBJ1-1, with 7 positions matching TRBD1. In nucleotides, the CDR3 is TGTGCCAGCACTCAAGAAGGGGGCCCTTTTTGGGGTGAAGCTTTCTTT. This translates into CASTQEGGPFWGEAFF.